One and the same sample provided the 4 T cell receptor beta chains below, sequenced in a study of T cells in Graves' hyperthyroidism and ophthalmopathy. TCR beta CDR3 region amplification was performed from RNA transcripts. HTBI primers were the set used in a first-round RT-PCR of the TCR CDR3. MiXCR, run by TCRdb on the multiplex PCR reads, gives a single entry per CDR3 protein. The sample includes 450,000 to 600,000 distinct CDR3 sequences, 12% to 15% seen only once; the top ten take more than 11%. The sample was blood. The receptors derive from a woman aged 40 to 55 with Graves' hyperthyroidism.

The chain is built from TRBV24-1 and TRBJ2-1; no definite D call. This CDR3 has 13 residues. The germline V and J ends were trimmed by 5 bases and 7 bases, with 11 bases remaining between them. Germline V lookup: CDR1 KGHDR, CDR2 SFDVKD. CDR3 coding DNA: TGTGCCACCAGTGGACCGACGAAGAATGAGCAGTTCTTC. Protein: CATSGPTKNEQFF.

The genes are TRBV5-1 and TRBJ2-3; possibly TRBD1 or TRBD2 for D (5 bases each). The V gene's germline CDR1 is SGHRS and CDR2 YFSETQ. Trimming pared 0 bases from V and 3 bases from J, leaving 17 bases between. The CDR3 consists of 17 residues. The DNA of the CDR3 is TGCGCCAGCAGCTTGGGGCTATGGGGGTCGAATACAGATACGCAGTATTTT. This codes for CASSLGLWGSNTDTQYF.

This clonotype was detected only a few times. J is TRBJ2-1 and V is TRBV5-6; TRBD2 matches at 10 bases. This CDR3 has 18 residues. Germline V lookup: CDR1 SGHDT, CDR2 YYEEEE. V shed 4 bases, J shed 3 bases, and the junction held 13 bases outside the gene matches. Written as DNA, the CDR3 is TGTGCCAGCAGCCGGATCCCTTCAGCGGGAGGGGGCTACAATGAGCAGTTCTTC. This codes for CASSRIPSAGGGYNEQFF.

The CDR3 is CASSLRGWGGETQYF. For the CDR3, the DNA is TGTGCCAGCAGCTTAAGGGGATGGGGGGGAGAGACCCAGTACTTC. This chain uses TRBV7-3 with TRBJ2-5; 7 bases line up with TRBD2. Germline V lookup: CDR1 SGHTA, CDR2 FQGTGA. The CDR3 consists of 15 residues. V was pared by 1 base and J by 4 bases, with 6 bases of the junction left unmatched.